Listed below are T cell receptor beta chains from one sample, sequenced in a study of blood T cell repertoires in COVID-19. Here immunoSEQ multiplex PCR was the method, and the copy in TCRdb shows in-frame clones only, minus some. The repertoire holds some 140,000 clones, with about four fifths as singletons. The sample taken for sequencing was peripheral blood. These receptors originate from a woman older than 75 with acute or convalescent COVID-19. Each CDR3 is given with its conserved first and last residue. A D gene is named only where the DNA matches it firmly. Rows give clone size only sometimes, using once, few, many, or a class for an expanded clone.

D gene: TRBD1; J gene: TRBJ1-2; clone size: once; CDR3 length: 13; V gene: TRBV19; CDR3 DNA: TGTGCCAGTAGGGACAGGTTCCGCTATGGCTACACCTTC; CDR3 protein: CASRDRFRYGYTF
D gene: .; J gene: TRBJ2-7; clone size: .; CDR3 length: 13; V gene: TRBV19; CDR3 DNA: TGTGCCAGTATTCTCAGGGCCCCCTACGAGCAGTACTTC; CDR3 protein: CASILRAPYEQYF
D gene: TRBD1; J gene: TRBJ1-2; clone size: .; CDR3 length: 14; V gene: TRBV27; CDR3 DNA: TGTGCCAGCAGTTTATCGACAGGGCAGGATGGCTACACCTTC; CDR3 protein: CASSLSTGQDGYTF
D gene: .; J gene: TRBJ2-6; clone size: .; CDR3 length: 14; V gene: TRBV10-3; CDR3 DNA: TGTGCCATCAGTGAACAGGAGGGGGCCAACGTCCTGACTTTC; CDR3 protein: CAISEQEGANVLTF
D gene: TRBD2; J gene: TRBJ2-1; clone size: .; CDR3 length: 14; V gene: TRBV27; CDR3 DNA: TGTGCCAGCAGTCCCCTTCGGGGGGGCCATGAGCAGTTCTTC; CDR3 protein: CASSPLRGGHEQFF
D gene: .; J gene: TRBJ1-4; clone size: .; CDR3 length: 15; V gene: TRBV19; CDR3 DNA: TGTGCCAGTGGGCTCCGGGGGATGGAGAATGAAAAACTGTTTTTT; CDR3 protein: CASGLRGMENEKLFF
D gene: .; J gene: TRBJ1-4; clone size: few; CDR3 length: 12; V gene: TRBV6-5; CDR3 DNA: TGTGCCAGCACCCACCCCGGTGAAAAACTGTTTTTT; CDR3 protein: CASTHPGEKLFF
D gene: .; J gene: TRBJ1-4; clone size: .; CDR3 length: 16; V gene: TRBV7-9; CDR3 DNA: TGTGCCAGCAGCTTAGCGACCGCAGGTCTGGCTGAAAAACTGTTTTTT; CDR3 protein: CASSLATAGLAEKLFF
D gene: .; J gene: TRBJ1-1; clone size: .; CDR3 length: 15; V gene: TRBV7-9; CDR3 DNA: TGTGCCAGCAGCCCGATGCTTAGGGGGAACACTGAAGCTTTCTTT; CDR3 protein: CASSPMLRGNTEAFF
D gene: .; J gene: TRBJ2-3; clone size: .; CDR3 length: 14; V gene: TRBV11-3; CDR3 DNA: TGTGCCAGCAGCTCCGGGTCCTCCACAGATACGCAGTATTTT; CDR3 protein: CASSSGSSTDTQYF
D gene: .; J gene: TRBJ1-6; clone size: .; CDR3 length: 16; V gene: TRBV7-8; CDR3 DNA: TGTGCCAGCAGCTTTGGTAGTCCGGGTAGGGGTTCACCCCTCCACTTT; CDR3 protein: CASSFGSPGRGSPLHF
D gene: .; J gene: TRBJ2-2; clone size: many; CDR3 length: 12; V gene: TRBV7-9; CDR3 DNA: TGTGCCAGCAGCTCCTCGGCCGGGGAGCTGTTTTTT; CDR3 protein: CASSSSAGELFF
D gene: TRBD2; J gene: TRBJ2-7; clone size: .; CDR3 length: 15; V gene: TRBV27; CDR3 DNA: TGTGCCAGCAGTTCCCCTAGCGGGCGAGGTGACGAGCAGTACTTC; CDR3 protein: CASSSPSGRGDEQYF
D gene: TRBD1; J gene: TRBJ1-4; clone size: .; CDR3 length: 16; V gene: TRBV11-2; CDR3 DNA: TGTGCCAGCAGCCCTACCGCCGGGACAGGGCTCGGAAAACTGTTTTTT; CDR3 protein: CASSPTAGTGLGKLFF
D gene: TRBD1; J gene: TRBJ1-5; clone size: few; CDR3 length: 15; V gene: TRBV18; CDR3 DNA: TGTGCCAGCTCACCGGTAACAGGGGTTGGTCAGCCCCAGCATTTT; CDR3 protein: CASSPVTGVGQPQHF
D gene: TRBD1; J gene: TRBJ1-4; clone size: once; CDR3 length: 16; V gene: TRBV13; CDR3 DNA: TGTGCCAGCAGCTTGGCCCTCAGGGGGCAGGAGGAAAAACTGTTTTTT; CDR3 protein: CASSLALRGQEEKLFF
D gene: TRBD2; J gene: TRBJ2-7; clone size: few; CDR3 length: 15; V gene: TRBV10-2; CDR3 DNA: TGCGCCAGCAGTGAGTCGGCAGGGACTACCTACGAGCAGTACTTC; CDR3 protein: CASSESAGTTYEQYF
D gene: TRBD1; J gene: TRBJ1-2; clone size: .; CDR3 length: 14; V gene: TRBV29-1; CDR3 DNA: TGCAGCGTGGCCCAGGACAGGGGGTACCATGGCTACACCTTC; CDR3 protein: CSVAQDRGYHGYTF
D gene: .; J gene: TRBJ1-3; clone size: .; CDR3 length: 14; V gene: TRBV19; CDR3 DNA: TGTGCCAGTAGTACCCCGGGACAAACGGGCACCATATATTTT; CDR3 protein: CASSTPGQTGTIYF
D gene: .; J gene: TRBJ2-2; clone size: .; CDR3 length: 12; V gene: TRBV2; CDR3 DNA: TGTGCCAGCAGTTCAGGGGCCGGGGAGCTGTTTTTT; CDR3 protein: CASSSGAGELFF
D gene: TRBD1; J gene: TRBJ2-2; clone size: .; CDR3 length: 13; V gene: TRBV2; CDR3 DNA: TGTGCCAGCAGGGGGGACAGCACCGGGGAGCTGTTTTTT; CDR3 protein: CASRGDSTGELFF
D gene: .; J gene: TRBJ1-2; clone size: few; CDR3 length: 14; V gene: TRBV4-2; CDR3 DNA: TGTGCCAGCAGCCGGTTAGGATTCCGGGTGGGCTACACCTTC; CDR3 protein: CASSRLGFRVGYTF
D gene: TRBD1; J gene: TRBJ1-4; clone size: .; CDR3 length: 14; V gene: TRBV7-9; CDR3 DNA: TGTGCCAGCAGCTCACAGGGGAATGGTGAAAAACTGTTTTTT; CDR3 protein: CASSSQGNGEKLFF
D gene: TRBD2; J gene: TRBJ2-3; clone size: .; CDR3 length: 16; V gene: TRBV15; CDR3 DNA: TGTGCCACCAGCAGAGAGACTAGCGCCAGCACAGATACGCAGTATTTT; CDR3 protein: CATSRETSASTDTQYF
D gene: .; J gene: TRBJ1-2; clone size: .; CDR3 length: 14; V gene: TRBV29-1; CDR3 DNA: TGCAGCGTTGACTCAGGGCCGGGTAGATATGGCTACACCTTC; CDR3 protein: CSVDSGPGRYGYTF
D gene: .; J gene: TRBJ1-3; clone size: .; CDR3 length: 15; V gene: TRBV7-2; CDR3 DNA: TGTGCCAGCAGCGAAAACAGTGTGGGCGGAAACACCATATATTTT; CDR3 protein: CASSENSVGGNTIYF
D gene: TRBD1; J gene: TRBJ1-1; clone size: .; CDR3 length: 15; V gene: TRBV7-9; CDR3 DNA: TGTGCCAGCAGCTCATCTACAGGGGGGAACACTGAAGCTTTCTTT; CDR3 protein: CASSSSTGGNTEAFF
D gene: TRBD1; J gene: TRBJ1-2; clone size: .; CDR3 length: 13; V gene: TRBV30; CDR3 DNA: TGTGCCTGGACGGACAGGGGAAGCTATGGCTACACCTTC; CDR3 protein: CAWTDRGSYGYTF
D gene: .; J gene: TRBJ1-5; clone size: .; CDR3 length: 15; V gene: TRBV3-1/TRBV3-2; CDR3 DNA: TGTGCCAGCAGCCAAGGTCGCGCTCCGAATCAGCCCCAGCATTTT; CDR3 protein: CASSQGRAPNQPQHF
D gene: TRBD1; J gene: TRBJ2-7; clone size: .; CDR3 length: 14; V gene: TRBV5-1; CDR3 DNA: TGCGCCAGCAACCGGACAGGGTCACGCTACGAGCAGTACTTC; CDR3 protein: CASNRTGSRYEQYF
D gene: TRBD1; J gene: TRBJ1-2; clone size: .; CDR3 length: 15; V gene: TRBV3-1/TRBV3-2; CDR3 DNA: TGTGCCAGCAGTCCCGGGACAGGGAAGGCGGATGGCTACACCTTC; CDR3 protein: CASSPGTGKADGYTF
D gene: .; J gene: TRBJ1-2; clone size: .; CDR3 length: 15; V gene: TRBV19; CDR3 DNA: TGTGCCAGTAGTATAGCGGTGGGCTCAGGCTATGGCTACACCTTC; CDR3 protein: CASSIAVGSGYGYTF
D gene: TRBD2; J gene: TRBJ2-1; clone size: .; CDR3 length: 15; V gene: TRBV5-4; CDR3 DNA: TGTGCCAGCAGCTTGGAGCGGGGGGGCTACAATGAGCAGTTCTTC; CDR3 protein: CASSLERGGYNEQFF
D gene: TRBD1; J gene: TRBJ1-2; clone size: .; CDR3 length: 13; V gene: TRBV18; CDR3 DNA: TGTGCCAGCTCACCAGACAGGGTCTATGGCTACACCTTC; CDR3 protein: CASSPDRVYGYTF
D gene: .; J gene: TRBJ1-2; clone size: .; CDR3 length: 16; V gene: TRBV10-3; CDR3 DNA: TGTGCCATCAGTGAGTCAGTATTATTACAGGCTGATGGCTACACCTTC; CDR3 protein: CAISESVLLQADGYTF
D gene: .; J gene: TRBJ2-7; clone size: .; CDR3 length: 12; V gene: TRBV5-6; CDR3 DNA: TGTGCCAGCAGCTTGGACACCTACGAGCAGTACTTC; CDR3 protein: CASSLDTYEQYF
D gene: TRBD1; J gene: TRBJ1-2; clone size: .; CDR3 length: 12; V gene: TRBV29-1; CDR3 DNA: TGCAGCGTTGTTGTGCAGGGGGACGGCTACACCTTC; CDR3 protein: CSVVVQGDGYTF
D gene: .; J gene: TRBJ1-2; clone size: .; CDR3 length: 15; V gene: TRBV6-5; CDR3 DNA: TGTGCCAGCAGATCCACAGGGTTTACCCGCTATGGCTACACCTTC; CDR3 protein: CASRSTGFTRYGYTF
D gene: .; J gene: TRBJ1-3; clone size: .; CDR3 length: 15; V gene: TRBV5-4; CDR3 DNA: TGTGCCAGCAGCTTGGACAGGGAGACTGGAAACACCATATATTTT; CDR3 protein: CASSLDRETGNTIYF
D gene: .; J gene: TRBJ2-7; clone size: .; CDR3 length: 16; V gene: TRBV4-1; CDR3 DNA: TGCGCCAGCAGCCAAGACCGGGTAGGAGGGAGATACGAGCAGTACTTC; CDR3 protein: CASSQDRVGGRYEQYF
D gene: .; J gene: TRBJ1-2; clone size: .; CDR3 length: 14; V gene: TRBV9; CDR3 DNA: TGTGCCAGCAGCGGACGACACCCCAACTATGGCTACACCTTC; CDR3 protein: CASSGRHPNYGYTF
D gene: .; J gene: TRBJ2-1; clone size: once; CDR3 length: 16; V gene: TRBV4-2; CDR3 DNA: TGTGCCAGCAGCCAAGCAGACAGGCACGCCTACAATGAGCAGTTCTTC; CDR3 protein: CASSQADRHAYNEQFF
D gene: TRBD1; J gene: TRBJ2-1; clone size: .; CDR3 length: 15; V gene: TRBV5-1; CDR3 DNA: TGCGCCAGCAGCTTTGGACAGGGGACCTACAATGAGCAGTTCTTC; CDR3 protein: CASSFGQGTYNEQFF
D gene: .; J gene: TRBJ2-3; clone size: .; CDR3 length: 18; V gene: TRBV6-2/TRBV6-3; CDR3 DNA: TGTGCCAGCAGTTCCCCTTCTGGGGGCCTTCGCGTTGCAGATACGCAGTATTTT; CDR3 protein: CASSSPSGGLRVADTQYF
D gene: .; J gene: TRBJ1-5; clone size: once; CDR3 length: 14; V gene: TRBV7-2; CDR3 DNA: TGTGCCAGCAGCTTAGTTCGGGTCGGCCAGCCCCAGCATTTT; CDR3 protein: CASSLVRVGQPQHF
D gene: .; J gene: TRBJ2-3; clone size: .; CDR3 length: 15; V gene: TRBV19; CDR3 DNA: TGTGCCAGTGAGAATCTAGCCGGGAACACAGATACGCAGTATTTT; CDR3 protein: CASENLAGNTDTQYF
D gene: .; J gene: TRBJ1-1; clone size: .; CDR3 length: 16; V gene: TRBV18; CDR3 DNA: TGTGCCAGCTCACGGACAGACCAGAGGGGGAACACTGAAGCTTTCTTT; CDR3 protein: CASSRTDQRGNTEAFF
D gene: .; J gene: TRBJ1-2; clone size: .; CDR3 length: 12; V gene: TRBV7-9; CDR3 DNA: TGTGCCAGCAGCCGGATTTCACGGGACTACACCTTC; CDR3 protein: CASSRISRDYTF
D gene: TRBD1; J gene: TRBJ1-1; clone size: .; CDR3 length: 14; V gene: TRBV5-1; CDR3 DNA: TGCGCCAGCAGCTGGGGGACAGGGAACACTGAAGCTTTCTTT; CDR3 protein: CASSWGTGNTEAFF
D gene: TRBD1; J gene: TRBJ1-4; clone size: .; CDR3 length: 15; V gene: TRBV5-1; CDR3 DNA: TGCGCCAGCAGCGCGGTACCGGGACAGAGAGAAAAACTGTTTTTT; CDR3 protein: CASSAVPGQREKLFF
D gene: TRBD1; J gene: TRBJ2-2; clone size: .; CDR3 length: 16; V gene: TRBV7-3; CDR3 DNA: TGTGCCAGCAGCTTAAGAGTACAGGGGGCCGCCGGGGAGCTGTTTTTT; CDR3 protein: CASSLRVQGAAGELFF